The 22 T cell receptor beta chains presented below share a single source sample, sequenced in a study of cytomegalovirus exposure and HLA in healthy donors. Both 60 Vbeta primers and 13 Jbeta primers went into the PCR. Sequencing was performed with immunoSEQ multiplex PCR; in TCRdb, only in-frame clones are kept and a portion is missing. The sample lists some 100,000 clones, 55% to 75% seen once, with about a sixth in the top ten. The specimen sequenced was PBMCs. The receptors shown here come from a woman aged 18-30 years in good health and CMV-seropositive.

This clone appeared once. V gene TRBV7-8 combines with J gene TRBJ2-2; tentative D call: TRBD2 (5 bases). Germline V CDR1 and CDR2: SGHVS, FQNEAQ. CDR3 length: 15 amino acids. Trimming pared 1 base from V and 3 bases from J, leaving 9 bases between. CDR3 sequence (DNA): TGTGCCAGCAGCTTAGGGACTTCGTACACCGGGGAGCTGTTTTTT. Translating gives CASSLGTSYTGELFF. The full variable domain, its missing parts supplied by reference TRBV7-8 and TRBJ2-2, is GAGVSQSPRYKVAKRGQDVALRCDPISGHVSLFWYQQALGQGPEFLTYFQNEAQLDKSGLPSDRFFAERPEGSVSTLKIQRTQQEDSAVYLCASSLGTSYTGELFFGEGSRLTVL.

This clone was observed a handful of times. The V call is TRBV11-3, the J call TRBJ1-1, with D possibly TRBD1 on 5 matching bases. The CDR3 length is 12 residues. The V and J ends lost 5 bases and 14 bases respectively, with 18 bases between them. CDR1 SGHNT and CDR2 YENEEA come from the germline V gene. The CDR3 sequence: CASSLGAGISFF. Written as DNA, the CDR3 is TGTGCCAGCAGCCTAGGGGCAGGGATCTCCTTCTTT.

The chain couples TRBV7-2 to TRBJ2-7; 10 bases agree with TRBD1. This CDR3 spans 14 amino acids. The J segment lost 7 bases and the V segment lost 5 bases, leaving 8 bases of the junction unmatched. Germline V gene data show CDR1 as SGHTA and CDR2 as FQGNSA. CDR3 in DNA: TGTGCCAGCAGCCCCCGACAGGGGGCCTTAGAGCAGTACTTC. Translating it yields CASSPRQGALEQYF.

The chain links TRBV13 to TRBJ2-1; D possibly corresponds to TRBD2 (6 bases). The germline gives CDR1 PRHDT, CDR2 FYEKMQ (reference sequence). Trimming took off 7 bases at V and 4 bases at J, with 20 bases between the two ends. The CDR3 has 16 amino acids. The CDR3 DNA sequence: TGTGCCAGCACTTCCGGAGGGCCATTCTCTTACAATGAGCAGTTCTTC. It yields the protein CASTSGGPFSYNEQFF.

This clone was seen only once. The chain employs TRBV2 and TRBJ2-2, with D possibly being TRBD2 (5 bases). The CDR3 has 13 amino acids. V gave up 8 bases and J gave up 5 bases, with 12 bases separating them. Germline V lookup: CDR1 SNHLY, CDR2 FYNNEI. The CDR3 sequence: CASLVALTGELFF. In DNA form, the CDR3 reads TGTGCCAGCTTAGTAGCGTTGACCGGGGAGCTGTTTTTT.

The rearrangement joins TRBV27 to TRBJ2-1; 13 bases are a match to TRBD2. The CDR3 is 14 residues long. The germline V gene has CDR1 MNHEY and CDR2 SMNVEV (reference sequence). V trimming: 8 bases; J trimming: 5 bases; junction bases outside the gene matches: 3. CDR3 sequence: CASRTSGSNNEQFF. DNA of the CDR3: TGTGCCAGCCGGACTAGCGGGAGTAACAATGAGCAGTTCTTC.

The chain combines TRBV11-2 with TRBJ2-2, with 10 positions matching TRBD1. This CDR3 has 15 amino acids. Unmatched junction bases numbered 9, after V lost 7 bases and J lost 7 bases. Germline assignment: CDR1 SGHAT and CDR2 FQNNGV. CDR3 in DNA: TGTGCCAGCACCGTGACAGGGGGCGGGAACGGGGAGCTGTTTTTT. Protein: CASTVTGGGNGELFF.

CDR3 nucleotides: TGTGCCAGTAGTATATCTCCCGGGGGGACCCCCTACAATGAGCAGTTCTTC. Translation gives CASSISPGGTPYNEQFF. The chain employs TRBV19 and TRBJ2-1; 7 bases match TRBD2. Trimming cost V 2 bases and J 2 bases; bases outside gene matches: 9. The germline CDR1 and CDR2 sequences are LNHDA and SQIVND (reference sequence). This CDR3 is built from 17 residues.

There are a few counts of this clone. The chain is built from TRBV11-3 and TRBJ2-1; 11 bases align to TRBD2. Germline CDR1 reads SGHNT; CDR2 reads YENEEA. V shed 1 base and J 7 bases; nucleotides not matched to a gene: 3. There are 15 residues in the CDR3. The CDR3 here is CASSLGGTSGNEQFF. The CDR3, as DNA: TGTGCCAGCAGCTTAGGAGGGACTAGCGGTAATGAGCAGTTCTTC.

This sequence joins TRBV9 and TRBJ2-1, with unresolved D. With 0 bases removed from V and 6 bases from J, the gap between germline ends came to 13 bases. This CDR3 contains 15 residues. Looked up from germline, CDR1 is SGDLS and CDR2 is YYNGEE. CDR3 DNA: TGTGCCAGCAGCGTAGCCAGCGATCATGCCAATGAGCAGTTCTTC. This encodes CASSVASDHANEQFF.

This clone was counted a few times. V gene TRBV5-6 combines with J gene TRBJ2-7; D is possibly TRBD1 (6 bases). The CDR3 consists of 16 residues. The germline V gene encodes CDR1 SGHDT and CDR2 YYEEEE. Trimming took 6 bases from V and 0 from J, leaving 19 bases between them. CDR3 sequence: CASTEPGVGASYEQYF. The CDR3 nucleotides are TGTGCCAGCACCGAGCCAGGGGTGGGCGCCTCCTACGAGCAGTACTTC.

The chain carries TRBV5-1 and TRBJ1-3; 10 bases line up with TRBD1. Looked up from germline, CDR1 is SGHRS and CDR2 is YFSETQ. Losses at the gene ends were 0 bases for V and 4 bases for J; bases not matched to a gene: 4. This CDR3 has 16 amino acids. The CDR3 bases are TGCGCCAGCAGCTTGGGGGACAGGGGAGCAGGAAACACCATATATTTT. Its translation: CASSLGDRGAGNTIYF. Using reference TRBV5-1 and TRBJ1-3 for the parts outside the CDR3, the full variable domain is KAGVTQTPRYLIKTRGQQVTLSCSPISGHRSVSWYQQTPGQGLQFLFEYFSETQRNKGNFPGRFSGRQFSNSRSEMNVSTLELGDSALYLCASSLGDRGAGNTIYFGEGSWLTVV.

The J gene is TRBJ1-2, the V gene TRBV29-1; D remains ambiguous. Per the germline V gene, CDR1 is SQVTM and CDR2 is ANQGSEA. CDR3 length: 12 residues. The CDR3 DNA reads as TGCAGTGTTAGTCCAGGAAACTATGGCTACACCTTC. Translated, it gives CSVSPGNYGYTF.

A few counts support this clone. The chain combines TRBV5-6 with TRBJ2-5; 7 positions agree with TRBD1. The DNA end lines up better with TRBJ2-7; the J call may be wrong. The CDR3 totals 13 residues. Germline CDR1 reads SGHDT; CDR2 reads YYEEEE. CDR3: CASRINRGFEQYF. CDR3 bases: TGTGCCAGCAGAATTAACAGGGGTTTCGAGCAGTACTTC.

The chain employs TRBV19 and TRBJ1-1; D is ambiguous. V lost 1 base and J 7 bases, leaving 10 bases between the germline ends. Germline assignment: CDR1 LNHDA and CDR2 SQIVND (reference sequence). The length of the CDR3 is 13 residues. The CDR3 protein is CASSIAPGVEAFF. The DNA for the CDR3 is TGTGCCAGTAGTATAGCCCCCGGGGTTGAAGCTTTCTTT.

The rearrangement uses TRBV19 and TRBJ1-5; no definite D call. V shed 3 bases and J shed 1 base, with 10 bases lying between them. The CDR3 runs 15 residues. CDR1 is LNHDA and CDR2 is SQIVND in the germline V gene (reference sequence). This CDR3 reads CASSITGVSNQPQHF. For the CDR3, the DNA is TGTGCCAGTAGTATCACGGGAGTAAGCAATCAGCCCCAGCATTTT.

This rearrangement joins TRBV28 to TRBJ2-5; 7 positions match TRBD2. Germline-derived CDR1 and CDR2 are MDHEN and SYDVKM. J gave up 3 bases and V 6 bases, and 10 bases lay outside the gene matches. The CDR3 consists of 15 residues. As DNA, the CDR3 is TGTGCCAGCAGCTACCTAGGGAGGGAGGAAGAGACCCAGTACTTC. Encoded protein: CASSYLGREEETQYF.

This clone has just a few counts. This chain joins TRBV27 and TRBJ2-7; D ambiguous. Trimming took off 5 bases at V and 6 bases at J, with 14 bases between the two ends. Germline-derived CDR1 and CDR2 are MNHEY and SMNVEV (reference sequence). This CDR3 has 13 amino acids. The CDR3 spells CASSPTPRSEQYF. DNA for the CDR3: TGTGCCAGCAGTCCGACTCCTAGGAGCGAGCAGTACTTC.

This chain joins TRBV28 and TRBJ1-5, with a tentative D call TRBD1 (5 bases). Trimming left V 3 bases short and J 0 bases short, with 18 bases between. The CDR3 length is 18 residues. Germline V gene sequence: CDR1 MDHEN, CDR2 SYDVKM. The CDR3 DNA reads as TGTGCCAGCAGTTTCCGCGAGGATACAGGACATAGCAATCAGCCCCAGCATTTT. Its protein is CASSFREDTGHSNQPQHF.

This chain connects TRBV6-5 to TRBJ2-7; 9 nucleotides line up with TRBD2. This CDR3 spans 15 amino acids. Germline V gene lookup returns CDR1 MNHEY and CDR2 SVGAGI. Unmatched junction bases numbered 6, after V lost 5 bases and J lost 1 base. The CDR3 loop reads CASSAAGLASYEQYF. CDR3 bases: TGTGCCAGCAGTGCCGCGGGACTAGCTTCCTACGAGCAGTACTTC.

This chain joins TRBV27 and TRBJ1-1; TRBD1 matches at 7 bases. The germline CDR1 and CDR2 sequences are MNHEY and SMNVEV (reference sequence). The CDR3 has 15 amino acids. The V segment lost 5 bases and the J segment 4 bases; nucleotides outside the gene matches: 10. CDR3 region: CASSINRGLSTEAFF. As DNA, the CDR3 is TGTGCCAGCAGTATCAACAGGGGATTGAGCACTGAAGCTTTCTTT.

The rearrangement uses TRBV4-1 and TRBJ1-2; D is possibly TRBD1 (6 bases). V gave up 4 bases and J gave up 6 bases, with 18 bases separating them. CDR3 length: 15 residues. CDR1 is MGHRA, CDR2 YSYEKL, per germline. Here the CDR3 reads CASSPGPGAVDGYTF. The CDR3 bases are TGCGCCAGCAGCCCGGGGCCAGGGGCAGTCGATGGCTACACCTTC.